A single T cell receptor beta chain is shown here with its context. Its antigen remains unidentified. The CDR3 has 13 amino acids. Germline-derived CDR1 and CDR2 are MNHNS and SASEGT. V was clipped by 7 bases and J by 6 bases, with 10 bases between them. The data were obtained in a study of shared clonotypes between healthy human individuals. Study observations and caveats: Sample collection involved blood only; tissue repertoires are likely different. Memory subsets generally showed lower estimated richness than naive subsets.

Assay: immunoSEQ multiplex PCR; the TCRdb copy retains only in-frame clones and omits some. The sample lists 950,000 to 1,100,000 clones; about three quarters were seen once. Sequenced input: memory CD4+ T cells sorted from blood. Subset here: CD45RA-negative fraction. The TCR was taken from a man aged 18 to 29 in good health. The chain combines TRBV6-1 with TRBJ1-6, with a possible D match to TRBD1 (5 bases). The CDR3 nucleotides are TGTGCCAGCAACGACAGAGTTAATTCACCCCTCCACTTT. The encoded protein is CASNDRVNSPLHF.